Each of the 11 T cell receptor beta chains below was sequenced from the same sample in a study of shared clonotypes between healthy human individuals. Generated by immunoSEQ multiplex PCR, the TCRdb table keeps only in-frame clones and is missing some. The data hold about 2.4 million clones, with under 95% observed a single time. Sequences were obtained from naive CD4+ T cells from PBMCs. Subset here: CD45RA+ positively selected. These receptors all stem from a young man in good health. Some clones in this sample may be carry-over from other donors' samples.

The gene calls are TRBV11-2 and TRBJ2-5; no reliable D call. This CDR3 is built from 13 residues. Trimming shortened V by 2 bases and J by 2 bases, and 6 bases separated the two germline ends. CDR1 and CDR2 from the germline V gene are SGHAT and FQNNGV. The CDR3 protein is CASSLHLQETQYF. The CDR3 DNA follows: TGTGCCAGCAGCTTACATTTACAAGAGACCCAGTACTTC.

This chain uses TRBV7-2 with TRBJ2-6, with no clear D. CDR1 is SGHTA, CDR2 FQGNSA, per germline. The CDR3 totals 14 residues. The V end lost 0 bases, the J end lost 12 bases, and 12 bases lay between the germline ends. Written as DNA, the CDR3 is TGTGCCAGCAGCTTAGCGTCGGCGCCCGGCGTCCTGACTTTC. This translates into CASSLASAPGVLTF.

The genes are TRBV28 and TRBJ1-3; no firm D call. Germline V gives CDR1 MDHEN, CDR2 SYDVKM. The CDR3 totals 13 residues. CDR3 DNA: TGTGCGTCCGAAGATTCCTCTGGAAACACCATATATTTT. This encodes CASEDSSGNTIYF.

This sequence joins TRBV9 and TRBJ2-7; a weak D match, TRBD1 (6 bases). With 4 bases removed from V and 6 bases from J, the gap between germline ends came to 17 bases. The CDR3 has 14 residues. CDR1 is SGDLS, CDR2 YYNGEE, per germline. The CDR3, as DNA: TGTGCCAGCAGCACCGGGACACCTTGGGTCGAGCAGTACTTC. It translates to CASSTGTPWVEQYF.

In its sample, this clone was seen once. V gene TRBV4-1 combines with J gene TRBJ1-6, with D uncertain. Germline V gene sequence: CDR1 MGHRA, CDR2 YSYEKL. V was shortened by 1 base and J by 10 bases, with 14 bases between the two germline ends. The CDR3 spans 15 residues. The CDR3 coding sequence is TGCGCCAGCAGCCAAGGCTTGGCAGATGACTCACCCCTCCACTTT. Residues: CASSQGLADDSPLHF.

The J gene is TRBJ1-4, the V gene TRBV19, with 7 bases identical to TRBD1. V lost 6 bases and J lost 8; bases outside the gene matches: 9. This CDR3 is built from 14 residues. From germline, CDR1 is LNHDA and CDR2 SQIVND (reference sequence). The CDR3 here is CASSKGQPYEKLFF. As DNA, the CDR3 is TGTGCCAGTAGCAAGGGACAGCCGTACGAAAAACTGTTTTTT. The full variable domain, in which reference TRBV19 and TRBJ1-4 provide the parts outside the CDR3, is DGGITQSPKYLFRKEGQNVTLSCEQNLNHDAMYWYRQDPGQGLRLIYYSQIVNDFQKGDIAEGYSVSREKKESFPLTVTSAQKNPTAFYLCASSKGQPYEKLFFGSGTQLSVL.

CDR3 nucleotide sequence: TGTGCCAGCAGTACAGCTGGGAGCTACACCTTC. This sequence encodes CASSTAGSYTF. The chain recombines TRBV6-6 with TRBJ1-2, with D unclear. This CDR3 spans 11 amino acids. Germline assignment: CDR1 MNHNY and CDR2 SVGAGI (reference sequence). Trimming stripped 5 bases from V and 9 bases from J, with 10 bases between.

This rearrangement joins TRBV5-6 to TRBJ2-1, with D perhaps matching TRBD2 (5 bases). Between the trimmed V and J ends, which lost 4 bases and 0 bases, there was a span of 17 bases. The CDR3 covers 17 residues. Germline V gene sequence: CDR1 SGHDT, CDR2 YYEEEE. CDR3 nucleotide sequence: TGTGCCAGCAGCCCTCGCTGGTCGGGGATCTCCTACAATGAGCAGTTCTTC. Residues: CASSPRWSGISYNEQFF.

Points on this clone: This same CDR3 is encoded by further DNA sequences in the sample. The V call is TRBV7-2, the J call TRBJ2-7; TRBD1 matches 8 bases. Trimming removed 1 base from V and 3 bases from J; junction bases left unmatched: 5. Germline V gene sequence: CDR1 SGHTA, CDR2 FQGNSA. This CDR3 is 15 amino acids long. CDR3 region: CASSLVGRGLYEQYF. The CDR3 DNA reads TGTGCCAGCAGCTTAGTCGGCAGGGGGCTCTACGAGCAGTACTTC.

The chain recombines TRBV7-2 with TRBJ2-2; TRBD2 agrees at 9 bases. V lost 2 bases, J lost 3 bases, and 13 bases stayed unmatched. CDR1 and CDR2 from the germline V gene are SGHTA and FQGNSA. The CDR3 extends over 19 amino acids. The CDR3 nucleotides read TGTGCCAGCAGCTTATTCCCCCAGACTAGCGGTTTTGACACCGGGGAGCTGTTTTTT. It codes for CASSLFPQTSGFDTGELFF.

The chain combines TRBV10-3 with TRBJ2-3; the D is unclear. Germline V gene sequence: CDR1 ENHRY, CDR2 SYGVKD. V lost 1 base, J lost 6 bases, and 17 bases lay in between. The CDR3 runs 16 residues. The CDR3, as DNA: TGTGCCATCAGTGAGTACGTGACTGTCTCCGGGGATACGCAGTATTTT. It is translated as CAISEYVTVSGDTQYF.